This T cell receptor (beta chain) was identified in a study of T cell repertoires in cytomegalovirus infection (dated by TCRdb to between 2018 and 2020). With respect to the entire study: Alongside well-studied HLA-B-restricted epitopes, the peptide stimulations were aimed at recently identified HLA-C-restricted CMV epitopes, whose presentation resists viral immunomodulation. Because public TCR beta signatures pointed to carriage of CMV infection together with the matching HLA type, the HLA type of each donor mattered for the analysis.

This clonotype has a handful of counts. The antigen it binds to is not known. No per-base quality is available; no much larger clone lies one base away. Sequencing relied on an Illumina HiSeq 1500. TCRdb reworked the public reads: Q25 trimming with fastp, MiXCR clone assembly, productive beta chains retained. Rows with a matching CDR3 protein are joined into one entry that keeps the most common DNA and genes. The sample profile shows about 480,000 distinct CDR3 sequences; 25% to 35% of them were found once. The top ten clones comprise under 20% of the sample. Results and caveats for the whole study, not just this receptor: In the ex vivo response, HLA-C-restricted CMV-specific TCR beta clonotypes were dominant, and in two of eight donors the single most frequent clonotype came from this HLA-C-restricted group. In both this cohort and an independent cohort of a few hundred donors, the cumulative frequency of public TCR beta family members distinguished carriers of CMV infection plus the relevant HLA type.

This sample's treatment or condition label indicates: in vitro stimulation with specific CMV peptide epitopes to enrich CMV-specific T cells. Relative to germline, V is 1 base shorter and J is 5 bases shorter, with 11 bases between their ends. The cysteine opens and the phenylalanine closes a CDR3 of 14 amino acids. The entry retains the CDR3 DNA only, 42 bases that are in frame from base 1. In the germline V gene, CDR1 corresponds to MGHRA and CDR2 to YSYEKL. The chain employs TRBV4-1 and TRBJ2-5; the D region possibly corresponds to TRBD2 (6 bases align). The sample consisted of cultured PBMCs, taken from culture after CMV antigen stimulation. The clonotype originates from a human donor in good health (CMV status not recorded). Some clones in this sample may be carry-over from other donors' samples. The CDR3 has the sequence CASSQAGVLETQYF. DNA sequence: TGCGCCAGCAGCCAAGCGGGAGTGTTGGAGACCCAGTACTTC.